Listed below are T cell receptor beta chains from one sample, sequenced in a study of a mutant IDH1 vaccine in newly diagnosed glioma. Sequenced by immunoSEQ multiplex PCR; TCRdb stores in-frame clones only, minus some. The sample yields about 65,000 clones, 80% to 90% seen once. No antigens are known for them. The material was PBMCs, obtained from a glioma patient whose treatment included an IDH1 peptide vaccine. Receptors originate from a man between 40 and 49 years old with glioma. The CDR3 runs from the conserved cysteine through the conserved F or W.

TRBJ2-2	TRBV27	19	CASSRRLDRDRSNTGELFF
TRBJ2-7	TRBV5-1	16	CASSGPGQGIIYEQYF
TRBJ2-7	TRBV4-3	13	CASSQGRDRRQYF
TRBJ1-6	TRBV7-9	18	CASSLKVDGSSHNSPLHF
TRBJ2-5	TRBV20-1	10	CSAGVETQYF
TRBJ1-2	TRBV9	16	CASSGTRRQHEYGYTF
TRBJ1-2	TRBV18	15	CASSPLTGANYGYTF
TRBJ2-2	TRBV5-1	16	CASSLGPGINTGELFF
TRBJ2-7	TRBV21-1	15	CASSKEGQGSYEQYF
TRBJ2-1	TRBV10-1	18	CASRDLAGDPIIYNEQFF
TRBJ2-1	TRBV5-6	12	CASSNRDSLEFF
TRBJ2-3	TRBV7-7	13	CASSLGQGAYQYF
TRBJ1-2	TRBV6-1	12	CASGGDNYGYTF
TRBJ2-7	TRBV7-9	15	CASSSLWTGDSEQYF
TRBJ2-1	TRBV29-1	14	CSVVGETAYNEQFF
TRBJ1-2	TRBV28	14	CASSSRPTNYGYTF
TRBJ1-2	TRBV10-3	16	CAISESGAGTYYGYTF
TRBJ1-2	TRBV4-2	14	CASSQEAGSYGYTF
TRBJ2-3	TRBV6-5	13	CASRETTTDTQYF
TRBJ1-1	TRBV28	12	CASSLSPAEAFF
TRBJ1-2	TRBV7-2	13	CASSFPGHPRYTF
TRBJ2-3	TRBV10-3	14	CAMGRGGHADTQYF